This TCR beta chain was recovered during a study of a mutant IDH1 vaccine in newly diagnosed glioma. The trim removed 6 bases at V and 11 bases at J, leaving 6 bases unmatched. The germline CDR1 and CDR2 sequences are MNHEY and SVGAGI. This CDR3 contains 11 residues. The table came from immunoSEQ multiplex PCR; TCRdb's copy has only in-frame clones and leaves some out. Of around 29,000 clones listed, approximately 80% are singletons. Note on this clone: No antigen is known for it.

The sample's time point: week 23, last vaccination. Topical imiquimod was applied with each vaccine dose, which held 300 ug of mutant IDH1 20-mer peptide. The chain has TRBV6-5 and TRBJ1-1; 7 positions agree with TRBD1. The specimen comprised PBMCs, sampled from a glioma patient whose treatment included an IDH1 peptide vaccine. The sequence derives from a woman younger than 30 with glioma. The CDR3 coding sequence is TGTGCCAGCAGAGCAGGGGGGTTGGCTTTCTTT. Amino acid sequence: CASRAGGLAFF.